This TCR beta chain was sequenced in a study of response to subunit inactivated influenza vaccine. Findings of the study overall: There was a suggestion from the authors that each seasonal influenza vaccination recruits few new T cells.

TCRdb re-analysed the RT-PCR reads in MiXCR, keeping a single row per CDR3 protein. The top ten clones hold about 11% of a sample with 650,000 to 800,000 distinct CDR3 sequences, about 18% of them seen once. Comment on this clonotype: Its antigen remains unidentified.

The starting material was PBMCs from blood, obtained 5 days after vaccination. The source of this sequence is a man over 45 who received an inactivated influenza vaccine.

The CDR3 reads CAVRDGSNQPQHF. CDR3 DNA: TGTGCCGTCCGGGACGGAAGCAATCAGCCCCAGCATTTT. The chain recombines TRBV28 with TRBJ1-5; TRBD1 might be the D (5 bases). This CDR3 is 13 amino acids long. Germline V gene lookup returns CDR1 MDHEN and CDR2 SYDVKM. V was pared by 11 bases and J by 1 base, with 12 bases between.